This T cell receptor (beta chain) is from a study of T cell responses to AZD1222 COVID-19 vaccine. For the study at large: Second-dose groups at about 4 or about 12 weeks were pooled.

Only in-frame clones appear in the TCRdb table, and some are missing; sequencing was by immunoSEQ multiplex PCR. The table has fewer than 150,000 clones, around 89% seen once. Overall study findings and caveats: Only after the peak T cell response were repertoires sampled. Clonal diversity may have been underestimated, and the donors were mostly white British, with more females than males.

V lost 2 bases and J 5 bases, leaving 9 bases between the germline ends. Germline V lookup: CDR1 MNHNS, CDR2 SASEGT. The CDR3 is 13 residues long. A note on this clone: What it binds is unknown.

The TCR was taken from an adult in good health. This chain uses TRBV6-1 with TRBJ2-5, with unresolved D. The sample here was peripheral blood, taken on day 0 of AZD1222 vaccination. The CDR3 is CASSERETETQYF. The CDR3 DNA reads TGTGCCAGCAGTGAACGCGAGACGGAGACCCAGTACTTC.